The 23 T cell receptor beta chains below were found in one sample sequenced in a study of blood T cells in healthy people across ages. Through a sample-barcoded 5' primer and a J-beta primer mix, a second PCR was run for roughly 6 to 12 cycles. Via MiXCR, TCRdb re-called the 5' RACE reads, giving one row per CDR3 protein. This table holds about a million distinct CDR3 sequences, roughly half found once. The material sequenced was blood. The receptors stem from a woman aged 55-69 years in good health.

V is TRBV6-2 or TRBV6-3 and J is TRBJ2-5; weak D call: TRBD2 (6 bases). The J call may be wrong; the DNA end is better matched by TRBJ2-7. The length of the CDR3 is 15 residues. Germline lookup yields CDR1 MNHEY and CDR2 SVGEGT. In DNA form, the CDR3 reads TGTGCCAGCAGCTCTAGCGCGGGGCCCTCGTACGAGCAGTACTTC. It yields the protein CASSSSAGPSYEQYF.

Only a few counts were recorded for this clonotype. V is TRBV4-3 and J is TRBJ2-4; the D is unclear. V lost 3 bases and J 2 bases, leaving 5 bases between the germline ends. CDR3 length: 13 residues. Germline V lookup: CDR1 LGHNA, CDR2 YSLEER. The CDR3 sequence is CASSHLTKNIQYF. The CDR3 coding sequence is TGCGCCAGCAGCCACCTCACCAAAAACATTCAGTACTTC.

This chain uses TRBV7-3 with TRBJ2-5; 8 bases are a match to TRBD2. TRBJ2-7 matches the DNA end more closely, so the J call is doubtful. Per germline, CDR1 SGHTA and CDR2 FQGTGA. CDR3 length: 15 amino acids. This CDR3 is CASSQLAGNVHEQYF. In DNA, the CDR3 is TGTGCCAGCAGCCAGCTAGCGGGCAACGTCCACGAGCAGTACTTC.

The chain links TRBV18 to TRBJ1-4; 11 nucleotides agree with TRBD1. V was pared by 3 bases and J by 8 bases, with 5 bases of the junction left unmatched. The CDR3 loop spans 15 amino acids. Germline assignment: CDR1 KGHSH and CDR2 LQKENI. This CDR3 reads CASSPRTGGVEKLFF. The CDR3 region has the DNA TGTGCCAGCTCACCGAGGACAGGGGGCGTCGAAAAACTGTTTTTT.

In its sample, this clonotype was seen a few times. The J gene is TRBJ2-1, the V gene TRBV15; D uncertain. CDR1 is LNHNV, CDR2 YYDKDF, per germline (reference sequence). V gave up 0 bases and J gave up 9 bases, with 15 bases separating them. CDR3 length equals 15 residues. The chain's CDR3 is CATSRDGDGFSEQFF. CDR3 DNA: TGTGCCACCAGCAGAGATGGTGACGGGTTCAGTGAGCAGTTCTTC.

The chain recombines TRBV15 with TRBJ2-3, with 7 nucleotides matching TRBD2. There are 14 residues in the CDR3. Germline V gene lookup returns CDR1 LNHNV and CDR2 YYDKDF (reference sequence). V lost 1 base and J lost 5; bases outside the gene matches: 3. The chain's CDR3 is CATSRGWGGDTQYF. As DNA, the CDR3 is TGTGCCACCAGCAGAGGATGGGGGGGAGATACGCAGTATTTT.

The chain uses TRBV9 and TRBJ1-4; weak D call: TRBD1 (6 bases). V was pared by 0 bases and J by 0 bases, with 9 bases between. Per germline, CDR1 SGDLS and CDR2 YYNGEE. This CDR3 spans 16 amino acids. The chain's CDR3 is CASSVAGGATNEKLFF. In nucleotides, the CDR3 is TGTGCCAGCAGCGTAGCCGGGGGCGCAACTAATGAAAAACTGTTTTTT.

This clonotype was picked up a small number of times. The rearrangement uses TRBV10-3 and TRBJ2-7; D is ambiguous. The CDR3 covers 16 residues. CDR1 and CDR2 (germline): ENHRY, SYGVKD. With 7 bases removed from V and 5 bases from J, the gap between germline ends came to 24 bases. The CDR3 loop is CAITQNALTNLDEQYF. The CDR3 nucleotides are TGTGCCATCACCCAGAACGCCCTAACGAATTTAGACGAGCAGTACTTC.

The chain links TRBV30 to TRBJ2-3; a weak D match, TRBD1 (6 bases). This CDR3 spans 13 amino acids. V was pared by 3 bases and J by 3 bases, with 10 bases between. Germline values: CDR1 GTSNPN, CDR2 SVGIG (reference sequence). The CDR3 protein is CAWRGRGTDTQYF. The CDR3 bases are TGTGCCTGGAGAGGCAGGGGAACAGATACGCAGTATTTT.

The rearrangement joins TRBV25-1 to TRBJ2-3, with 8 bases fitting TRBD2. Germline assignment: CDR1 MGHDK and CDR2 SYGVNS. With V trimmed by 2 bases and J by 1 base, 2 bases remained unmatched. The CDR3 has 15 amino acids. Here the CDR3 reads CASSEREGGTDTQYF. The CDR3 nucleotides are TGTGCCAGCAGTGAACGGGAGGGTGGCACAGATACGCAGTATTTT. The full variable domain, with the rest looked up from reference TRBV25-1 and TRBJ2-3, is EADIYQTPRYLVIGTGKKITLECSQTMGHDKMYWYQQDPGMELHLIHYSYGVNSTEKGDLSSESTVSRIRTEHFPLTLESARPSHTSQYLCASSEREGGTDTQYFGPGTRLTVL.

The CDR3 is CSGGGEADTQYF. The CDR3 region has the DNA TGCAGCGGGGGGGGAGAGGCAGATACGCAGTATTTT. The chain combines TRBV29-1 with TRBJ2-3, with 7 positions matching TRBD2. J lost 4 bases, V lost 7 bases, and 5 bases had no gene match. Germline V gene lookup returns CDR1 SQVTM and CDR2 ANQGSEA. The CDR3 consists of 12 residues.

The genes are TRBV29-1 and TRBJ1-1; 7 bases map to TRBD1. The CDR3 is 11 amino acids. V trimming: 6 bases; J trimming: 4 bases; junction bases outside the gene matches: 2. CDR1 is SQVTM, CDR2 ANQGSEA, per germline. CDR3 sequence: CSVQGFTEAFF. CDR3 nucleotides: TGCAGCGTACAGGGGTTCACTGAAGCTTTCTTT. Full variable domain (outside the CDR3, taken from reference TRBV29-1 and TRBJ1-1): SAVISQKPSRDICQRGTSLTIQCQVDSQVTMMFWYRQQPGQSLTLIATANQGSEATYESGFVIDKFPISRPNLTFSTLTVSNMSPEDSSIYLCSVQGFTEAFFGQGTRLTVV.

This clonotype was found once. This chain connects TRBV11-2 to TRBJ2-7; 11 positions agree with TRBD2. With V trimmed by 6 bases and J by 2 bases, 9 bases remained unmatched. This CDR3 region has 16 residues. CDR1 and CDR2 (germline): SGHAT, FQNNGV. In DNA form, the CDR3 reads TGTGCCAGCAGAACTAGCGGGAGCTATCGTGCCTACGAGCAGTACTTC. Residues: CASRTSGSYRAYEQYF.

The chain combines TRBV12-3 or TRBV12-4 with TRBJ2-7; TRBD1 is a possible D gene (5 bases). This CDR3 is built from 14 residues. Trimming shortened V by 5 bases and J by 7 bases, and 18 bases separated the two germline ends. The CDR3, as DNA: TGTGCCAGCAGTGTCGGACAACTCACTGGGGAGCAGTACTTC. Translating it yields CASSVGQLTGEQYF.

The V and J genes are TRBV4-1 and TRBJ2-2; the match to TRBD2 covers 9 bases. In germline, CDR1 is MGHRA, CDR2 YSYEKL. V was pared by 2 bases and J by 0 bases, with 22 bases of the junction left unmatched. This CDR3 has 23 residues. In nucleotides, the CDR3 is TGCGCCAGCAGCCAAAGGGGTTGGGTCGCTAGCGGGATGTTCTTCGCGAACACCGGGGAGCTGTTTTTT. Its protein is CASSQRGWVASGMFFANTGELFF.

The sample holds a few counts of this clonotype. The gene calls are TRBV12-3 or TRBV12-4 and TRBJ1-5; tentatively, D is TRBD1 (5 bases). CDR3 size: 16 residues. V dropped 3 bases and J dropped 6 bases, with 18 bases sitting between them. Here the CDR3 DNA reads TGTGCCAGCAGTTTGTATCACGGGGCCGTGGGTCAGCCCCAGCATTTT. Translating it yields CASSLYHGAVGQPQHF.

The chain combines TRBV5-5 with TRBJ2-6; 7 bases agree with TRBD2. Trimming removed 3 bases from V and 0 bases from J; junction bases left unmatched: 12. Germline V gene lookup returns CDR1 SGHKS and CDR2 YYEKEE (reference sequence). This CDR3 contains 19 residues. The DNA for the CDR3 is TGTGCCAGCAGCTACCTAAACACCGGGGGGTTCTCTGGGGCCAACGTCCTGACTTTC. Residues: CASSYLNTGGFSGANVLTF.

The gene calls are TRBV28 and TRBJ2-2, with 8 bases lining up with TRBD2. CDR1 is MDHEN, CDR2 SYDVKM, per germline. J gave up 4 bases and V 7 bases, and 8 bases lay outside the gene matches. This CDR3 has 15 residues. CDR3 sequence: CASMLPGGGTGELFF. The DNA for the CDR3 is TGTGCCAGCATGCTCCCGGGAGGGGGCACCGGGGAGCTGTTTTTT.

The J gene is TRBJ2-1, the V gene TRBV7-2, with D unresolved. The CDR3 runs 15 residues. Germline CDR1 and CDR2: SGHTA and FQGNSA. V lost 3 bases and J 9 bases, leaving 18 bases between the germline ends. The CDR3 region has the DNA TGTGCCAGCAGCTTTACAGTAACTCAAGGCATTGAGCAGTTCTTC. It codes for CASSFTVTQGIEQFF. The full variable domain, with the rest looked up from reference TRBV7-2 and TRBJ2-1, is GAGVSQSPSNKVTEKGKDVELRCDPISGHTALYWYRQSLGQGLEFLIYFQGNSAPDKSGLPSDRFSAERTGGSVSTLTIQRTQQEDSAVYLCASSFTVTQGIEQFFGPGTRLTVL.

This clonotype was seen ten or more times. The genes are TRBV3-1 and TRBJ2-5; tentative D call: TRBD2 (6 bases). Germline CDR1 reads LGHDT; CDR2 reads YNNKEL (reference sequence). Trimming left V 4 bases short and J 1 base short, with 7 bases between. There are 13 residues in the CDR3. CDR3 residues: CASSRDFQETQYF. The CDR3, as DNA: TGTGCCAGCAGCCGGGACTTCCAAGAGACCCAGTACTTC.

V is TRBV5-1 and J is TRBJ2-1, with a possible D match to TRBD2 (6 bases). The better agreement between TRBJ2-7 and the DNA end casts doubt on the J call. The CDR3 totals 16 residues. Germline CDR1 SGHRS, CDR2 YFSETQ. In nucleotides, the CDR3 is TGCGCCAGCAGCTTGGTAAGCGGGTCAATGTGCAATGAGCAGTACTTC. This codes for CASSLVSGSMCNEQYF.

The chain recombines TRBV6-2 or TRBV6-3 with TRBJ2-5, with D tentatively TRBD1 or TRBD2 (6 bases each). Germline V gene data show CDR1 as MNHEY and CDR2 as SVGEGT. The germline V and J ends were trimmed by 0 bases and 5 bases, with 19 bases remaining between them. The CDR3 totals 17 residues. The CDR3 reads CASSYSPRGVALETQYF. For the CDR3, the DNA is TGTGCCAGCAGTTACTCCCCTAGGGGGGTAGCCCTTGAGACCCAGTACTTC.

This clonotype occurred a few times. V usage is TRBV27 and J usage is TRBJ1-4, with 12 bases identical to TRBD1. V dropped 3 bases and J dropped 5; count of bases not matched to a gene: 7. Germline loops: CDR1 MNHEY, CDR2 SMNVEV (reference sequence). CDR3 size: 17 residues. CDR3 DNA: TGTGCCAGCAGTTTGGCGGGGACAGGGGGCGTGAATGAAAAACTGTTTTTT. Its translation is CASSLAGTGGVNEKLFF.